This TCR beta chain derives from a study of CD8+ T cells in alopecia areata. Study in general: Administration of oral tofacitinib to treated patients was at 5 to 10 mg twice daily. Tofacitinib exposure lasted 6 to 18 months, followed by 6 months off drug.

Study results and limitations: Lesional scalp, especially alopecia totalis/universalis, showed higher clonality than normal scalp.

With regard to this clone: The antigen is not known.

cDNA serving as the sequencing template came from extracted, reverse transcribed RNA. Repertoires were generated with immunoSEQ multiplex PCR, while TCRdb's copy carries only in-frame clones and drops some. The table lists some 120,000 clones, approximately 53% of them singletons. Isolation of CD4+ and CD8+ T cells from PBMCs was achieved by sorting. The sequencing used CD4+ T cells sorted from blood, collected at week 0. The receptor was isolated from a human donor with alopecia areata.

CDR3 bases: TGTGCCAGCAGCTTGGGGTACAGCAATCAGCCCCAGCATTTT. Amino acids: CASSLGYSNQPQHF. This chain uses TRBV5-6 with TRBJ1-5; D not resolved. Per germline, CDR1 SGHDT and CDR2 YYEEEE. The V end was cut by 0 bases, the J end by 1 base, with 5 bases between. CDR3 length equals 14 residues.